This T cell receptor (beta chain) was recovered during a study of cytomegalovirus exposure and HLA in healthy donors. With 60 Vbeta and 13 Jbeta primers, the PCR was carried out. Clones were read by immunoSEQ multiplex PCR, and TCRdb kept only the in-frame ones, dropping some. The sample comprises about 100,000 clones, around 74% of which are singletons, and about 14% rests with the top ten. V gave up 3 bases and J gave up 0 bases, with 10 bases separating them. Germline loops: CDR1 SGDLS, CDR2 YYNGEE. This CDR3 spans 15 amino acids. The sequencing sample was made of PBMCs. This sequence joins TRBV9 and TRBJ1-3; the D is unclear. The sequence derives from a male donor in good health and CMV-seropositive. Here the CDR3 DNA reads TGTGCCAGCAGCGCGCAGGAGGGCTCTGGAAACACCATATATTTT. This translates into CASSAQEGSGNTIYF.